Only a few counts were recorded for the clone carrying this TCR beta chain. These data belong to a study of cytomegalovirus exposure and HLA in healthy donors. Germline-derived CDR1 and CDR2 are SGDLS and YYNGEE. This CDR3 has 16 residues. V shed 0 bases and J shed 0 bases, with 10 bases lying between them. The PCR contained 60 Vbeta and 13 Jbeta primers. Using immunoSEQ multiplex PCR, the repertoire was profiled, and TCRdb retains in-frame clones only, with some absent. The table records roughly 180,000 clones, more than 70% of them present only once. Source material: PBMCs. This receptor was obtained from a woman in her forties in good health and CMV-seropositive. V usage is TRBV9 and J usage is TRBJ1-3; tentative D call: TRBD1 (6 bases). As DNA, the CDR3 is TGTGCCAGCAGCGTAGGAAGCAGGGGCTCTGGAAACACCATATATTTT. Translation: CASSVGSRGSGNTIYF. Looking up the rest from reference TRBV9 and TRBJ1-3 gives the full variable domain: DSGVTQTPKHLITATGQRVTLRCSPRSGDLSVYWYQQSLDQGLQFLIQYYNGEERAKGNILERFSAQQFPDLHSELNLSSLELGDSALYFCASSVGSRGSGNTIYFGEGSWLTVV.